A selection of T cell receptor beta chains follows, all from one sample in a study of T-cell reconstitution after alpha-beta-depleted transplantation in children. TCRdb fed the PCR reads into MiXCR, producing one record per CDR3 protein. The table records 500,000 to 750,000 distinct CDR3 sequences, around 13% of them present only once. The sample in question was PBMCs, mostly from graft donor cells, obtained 360 days after TCRalphabeta/CD19-depleted stem cell transplant. The receptors come from a male patient between 5 and 17 years old who had a stem cell transplant for acute myeloid leukemia, so the T cells may come from the graft donor. CDR3s include the opening cysteine and the closing phenylalanine or tryptophan. D genes are given only for firm matches. Clone size is stated in some rows and not others, as once, few, many or a class when expanded.

V gene	J gene	clone size	D gene	CDR3 length	CDR3 DNA	CDR3 protein
TRBV10-3	TRBJ1-1	-	-	15	TGTGCCATCAGTGATCACATGGGCGGTAACACTGAAGCTTTCTTT	CAISDHMGGNTEAFF
TRBV7-3	TRBJ2-2	-	-	13	TGTGCCAGCAGCTTATTTGATGCCGGGGAGCTGTTTTTT	CASSLFDAGELFF
TRBV27	TRBJ1-1	-	-	14	TGTGCCAGCAGTTCGTATTGGACGGGCACTGAAGCTTTCTTT	CASSSYWTGTEAFF
TRBV28	TRBJ2-7	-	-	16	TGTGCCAGCAGTTACGCCCTGCTTACCGACTCCTACGAGCAGTACTTC	CASSYALLTDSYEQYF
TRBV12-3/TRBV12-4	TRBJ2-3	few	-	14	TGTGCCAGCAGGGTGGACAGAGTCACAGATACGCAGTATTTT	CASRVDRVTDTQYF
TRBV7-8	TRBJ2-2	-	TRBD2	17	TGTGCCAGCAGCTTAATCACGGGAGGAGCGCCAGCCGGGGAGCTGTTTTTT	CASSLITGGAPAGELFF
TRBV4-3	TRBJ1-1	few	TRBD1	19	TGCGCCAGCAGCCAAGGTATCAATGGACAGGGCCAAATGAACACTGAAGCTTTCTTT	CASSQGINGQGQMNTEAFF
TRBV5-1	TRBJ2-4	few	-	17	TGCGCCAGCAGTTTGGGTAAATGGACCGGGATGAGAAACATTCAGTACTTC	CASSLGKWTGMRNIQYF
TRBV2	TRBJ2-7	few	TRBD2	12	TGTGCGTTTAGCGGGAGGGCCTACGAGCAGTACTTC	CAFSGRAYEQYF
TRBV7-9	TRBJ1-1	-	-	11	TGTGCCAGCAGCTTAGCGTATGAAGCTTTCTTT	CASSLAYEAFF
TRBV28	TRBJ2-7	many	TRBD2	13	TGTGCCAGCAGTTTAGCGGGAGTCTACGAGCAGTACTTC	CASSLAGVYEQYF
TRBV28	TRBJ2-5	few	TRBD2	15	TGTGCCAGCGAGCGACTAGCGGAGGTTCAAGAGACCCAGTACTTC	CASERLAEVQETQYF
TRBV20-1	TRBJ2-5	-	-	15	TGCAGTGCTAGAGGGGTGGGACGTACGCAAGAGACCCAGTACTTC	CSARGVGRTQETQYF
TRBV12-3/TRBV12-4	TRBJ1-1	-	-	12	TGTGCCAGCAAAGTCGGGGGGACTGAAGCTTTCTTT	CASKVGGTEAFF
TRBV5-6	TRBJ2-7	-	TRBD2	15	TGTGCCAGCAGGCCCGGGAGACTAGCGTACCACGAGCAGTACTTC	CASRPGRLAYHEQYF
TRBV6-1	TRBJ2-7	-	TRBD2	15	TGTGCCAGCAGTGAATTATTAGCGGGAGGCGACGAGCAGTACTTC	CASSELLAGGDEQYF
TRBV12-3/TRBV12-4	TRBJ2-2	-	TRBD1	15	TGTGCCAGCAGTTTACGACAGGGATACACCGGGGAGCTGTTTTTT	CASSLRQGYTGELFF
TRBV7-2	TRBJ2-1	-	TRBD2	17	TGTGCCAGCAGCTTCTCTCTAGCGGGAGGGCATGGCAATGAGCAGTTCTTC	CASSFSLAGGHGNEQFF
TRBV20-1	TRBJ2-5	-	-	12	TGCAGTGCTAGGACAGCGAAAGAGACCCAGTACTTC	CSARTAKETQYF
TRBV12-3/TRBV12-4	TRBJ2-3	few	-	14	TGTGCCAGCACCTGGGTTTATCCCGCAGATACGCAGTATTTT	CASTWVYPADTQYF
TRBV29-1	TRBJ1-1	-	TRBD1	13	TGCAGCGTTGAAAGAGGACAGGGGGTGGCAGCTTTCTTT	CSVERGQGVAAFF
TRBV12-3/TRBV12-4	TRBJ1-6	-	-	15	TGTGCCAGCAGCCCAATGACAGGCCAAAGTTCACCCCTCCACTTT	CASSPMTGQSSPLHF
TRBV4-3	TRBJ1-5	-	-	15	TGCGCCAGCAGCCATACGAGCGGACAAGATCAGCCCCAGCATTTT	CASSHTSGQDQPQHF